These 9 T cell receptor beta chains originate from one sample sequenced in a study of blood T cell repertoires in COVID-19. Produced via immunoSEQ multiplex PCR; TCRdb's table is partial and in-frame only. The data show 200,000 or so clones, around four fifths seen once. Sequences were obtained from peripheral blood. These receptors all come from a human donor with acute or convalescent COVID-19. The donor label of this sample is uncertain.

This clone has just one count. The V call is TRBV28, the J call TRBJ2-1, with a tentative D call TRBD2 (6 bases). The V end was cut by 7 bases, the J end by 4 bases, with 20 bases between. This CDR3 has 16 residues. CDR1 is MDHEN, CDR2 SYDVKM, per germline. The CDR3 loop reads CASISRASVRYNEQFF. CDR3 coding DNA: TGTGCCAGCATTAGTCGGGCTAGCGTCAGATACAATGAGCAGTTCTTC.

This chain uses TRBV6-1 with TRBJ1-4, with D perhaps matching TRBD1 (6 bases). This CDR3 contains 15 residues. Germline assignment: CDR1 MNHNS and CDR2 SASEGT. V dropped 3 bases and J dropped 5 bases, with 13 bases sitting between them. CDR3 DNA: TGTGCCAGCAGTGATTCAGGACAGAAGAATGAAAAACTGTTTTTT. It encodes CASSDSGQKNEKLFF.

The chain uses TRBV10-3 and TRBJ2-2; TRBD2 matches 7 bases. In germline, CDR1 is ENHRY, CDR2 SYGVKD. The CDR3 loop spans 18 amino acids. The V segment lost 2 bases and the J segment 2 bases; nucleotides outside the gene matches: 11. This CDR3 is CAISERVGGPQNTGELFF. The CDR3 region has the DNA TGTGCCATCAGTGAGAGGGTGGGAGGGCCACAAAACACCGGGGAGCTGTTTTTT.

The V call is TRBV27, the J call TRBJ1-1; D unclear. The V and J ends lost 7 bases and 1 base respectively, with 10 bases between them. CDR3 size: 13 residues. CDR1 and CDR2 from the germline V gene are MNHEY and SMNVEV (reference sequence). The CDR3, as DNA: TGTGCCAGCAAGTGGGCGCAGAACACTGAAGCTTTCTTT. It translates to CASKWAQNTEAFF.

This clone has more than one count but fewer than ten. The sample carries other DNA sequences with the same CDR3. The chain combines TRBV2 with TRBJ2-7; no clear D. Trimming removed 6 bases from V and 0 bases from J, with 6 bases in between. This CDR3 has 12 amino acids. In germline, CDR1 is SNHLY, CDR2 FYNNEI. The CDR3 sequence: CASSYSSYEQYF. The CDR3 nucleotides read TGTGCCAGCAGCTATAGCTCCTACGAGCAGTACTTC.

The J gene is TRBJ1-1, the V gene TRBV18; D not resolved. Germline V lookup: CDR1 KGHSH, CDR2 LQKENI. CDR3 length: 14 residues. The V gene lost 2 bases and the J gene lost 4 bases, with 11 bases spanning the gap. CDR3 DNA: TGTGCCAGCTCACCAACGGGATGGAGCACTGAAGCTTTCTTT. Translation: CASSPTGWSTEAFF.

This clone was picked up one time. The gene calls are TRBV5-4 and TRBJ2-1; 10 positions agree with TRBD2. CDR3 length equals 15 residues. V lost 4 bases, J lost 10 bases, and 11 bases stayed unmatched. Germline assignment: CDR1 SGHNT and CDR2 YYREEE (reference sequence). This CDR3 is CASSVGTSENREQFF. The CDR3 DNA sequence: TGTGCCAGCAGCGTCGGGACTAGCGAGAATCGGGAGCAGTTCTTC.

This chain connects TRBV4-2 to TRBJ2-3; tentatively, D is TRBD2 (7 bases). This CDR3 is 18 amino acids long. Germline CDR1 and CDR2: LGHNA and YNFKEQ. V lost 3 bases to trimming and J lost 4 bases, with 23 bases between them. The CDR3 DNA is TGTGCCAGCAGCCAGGGGGCAGGGACGCGGGAGAGGGCAGATACGCAGTATTTT. Translated, it gives CASSQGAGTRERADTQYF.

The chain recombines TRBV5-6 with TRBJ2-4; maybe TRBD2 (5 bases). This CDR3 contains 13 residues. Deletions cut 5 bases from V and 7 bases from J, with 13 bases between. Germline V lookup: CDR1 SGHDT, CDR2 YYEEEE. The CDR3 nucleotides read TGTGCCAGCAGTCGCATCGGGAATAACATTCAGTACTTC. This translates into CASSRIGNNIQYF.